At least ten counts were recorded for the clone carrying this T cell receptor (beta chain). Antigen unknown. This library used approximately 390 ng RNA and molecular barcoded adaptors spanning alpha/delta and beta/gamma chains. MiXCR, run by TCRdb on the reads, gives a single entry per CDR3 protein. This sample has about 130,000 distinct CDR3 sequences, with about an eighth found just once. Bone marrow was sampled from every patient at the time of active disease. This record comes from a study of read filtering for tumor transcriptome and immune sequencing. On the study more broadly: Among patients, 17 to 20 were male and approximately 15 female, aged about 45 to 85 (mean around 66). RNA-seq yielded only roughly 80 to 1,400 TCR reads, IR-seq about 3.5 to 10.27 million.

Trimming took off 5 bases at V and 8 bases at J, with 16 bases between the two ends. Germline CDR1 MNHEY, CDR2 SMNVEV (reference sequence). The CDR3 runs to 14 residues. Study-wide results and limits: Around 82% of IR-seq clonotypes had a single read, yet these held 3.5% to 4.5% of reads.

This receptor was identified in a donor at least 40 years old with multiple myeloma. What was sequenced was a population of CD138-negative cells sorted from bone marrow. The chain has TRBV27 and TRBJ2-1; D is undetermined. The CDR3 DNA reads TGTGCCAGCAGTCCCCGTATACAGCATCATGAGCAGTTCTTC. Its protein product is CASSPRIQHHEQFF.